One sample yielded the 11 T cell receptor beta chains listed below, sequenced in a study of blood T cell repertoires in COVID-19. Clones were sequenced by immunoSEQ multiplex PCR, and TCRdb holds only the in-frame ones, with some missing. The sample lists a few hundred thousand clones, roughly 84% seen once, with more than 1.5% in the top ten. The sequencing input was peripheral blood. Every receptor here comes from a woman between 35 and 50 years old who had recovered from COVID-19.

The genes are TRBV7-4 and TRBJ2-2; weak D call: TRBD1 (5 bases). Germline-derived CDR1 and CDR2 are SGHVT and SQSDAQ. The CDR3 covers 14 residues. Trimming stripped 6 bases from V and 3 bases from J, with 11 bases between. The DNA of the CDR3 is TGTGCCAGCAGTGATGACAGATACACCGGGGAGCTGTTTTTT. Its translation is CASSDDRYTGELFF. The whole variable domain, filled in from reference TRBV7-4 and TRBJ2-2, reads GAGVSQSPRYKVAKRGRDVALRCDSISGHVTLYWYRQTLGQGSEVLTYSQSDAQRDKSGRPSGRFSAERPERSVSTLKIQRTEQGDSAVYLCASSDDRYTGELFFGEGSRLTVL.

The chain has TRBV7-9 and TRBJ2-2; 11 positions match TRBD2. CDR1 and CDR2 (germline): SEHNR, FQNEAQ (reference sequence). Trimming at V came to 5 bases and at J to 6 bases, leaving 8 bases not matched to a gene. The CDR3 runs to 16 residues. Here the CDR3 DNA reads TGTGCCAGCAGCCCCAGACTAGCGGGGAGCTCCGGGGAGCTGTTTTTT. It is translated as CASSPRLAGSSGELFF.

In DNA, the CDR3 is TGCAGTGGGGACAGGGTGGGCGAGCAGTACTTC. Protein: CSGDRVGEQYF. The genes are TRBV20-1 and TRBJ2-7, with 9 bases lining up with TRBD1. CDR1 DFQATT and CDR2 SNEGSKA come from the germline V gene (reference sequence). This CDR3 region has 11 residues. Germline trimming cut 7 bases from V and 6 bases from J; bases unmatched to any gene: 4.

This chain joins TRBV2 and TRBJ1-1; D gene uncertain. Germline loops: CDR1 SNHLY, CDR2 FYNNEI. V lost 6 bases, J lost 8 bases, and 10 bases lay in between. The CDR3 sequence is 11 residues long. Here the CDR3 reads CASRNYREAFF. Here the CDR3 DNA reads TGTGCCAGCAGGAATTATAGAGAAGCTTTCTTT.

The V and J genes are TRBV2 and TRBJ1-2, with D unresolved. Germline CDR1 and CDR2: SNHLY and FYNNEI. The CDR3 length is 12 residues. The ends were cut back, 3 bases at V and 4 bases at J, with 6 bases in the middle. The CDR3 DNA follows: TGTGCCAGCAGTGAGCACAGCTATGGCTACACCTTC. Translated: CASSEHSYGYTF.

This chain joins TRBV7-9 and TRBJ2-2; no clear D. This CDR3 is 10 amino acids long. Germline-derived CDR1 and CDR2 are SEHNR and FQNEAQ (reference sequence). V was pared by 8 bases and J by 5 bases, with 3 bases between. Written as DNA, the CDR3 is TGTGCCAGCTCGACCGGGGAGCTGTTTTTT. It yields the protein CASSTGELFF.

V gene TRBV3-1 (or the pseudogene TRBV3-2) combines with J gene TRBJ2-5; D is perhaps TRBD2 (6 bases). V lost 1 base to trimming and J lost 5 bases, with 14 bases between them. CDR3 length: 15 residues. Germline V CDR1 and CDR2: LGHDT, YNNKEL (reference sequence). This CDR3 reads CASSQVVSGRETQYF. CDR3 coding DNA: TGTGCCAGCAGCCAAGTCGTGTCAGGGAGGGAGACCCAGTACTTC.

The rearrangement links TRBV27 to TRBJ1-6; the match to TRBD1 covers 9 bases. This CDR3 is built from 15 residues. The J segment lost 10 bases and the V segment lost 4 bases, leaving 8 bases of the junction unmatched. Germline CDR1 is MNHEY and CDR2 is SMNVEV (reference sequence). The CDR3 is CASSSETGGKSPLHF. In DNA, the CDR3 is TGTGCCAGCAGTTCTGAGACAGGGGGTAAGTCACCCCTCCACTTT.

This CDR3 is CASSQQGAGQPQHF. The CDR3 DNA follows: TGTGCCAGCAGTCAACAGGGGGCGGGCCAGCCCCAGCATTTT. The chain recombines TRBV2 with TRBJ1-5; 9 bases are shared with TRBD1. Germline trimming cut 5 bases from V and 7 bases from J; bases unmatched to any gene: 6. Germline CDR1 reads SNHLY; CDR2 reads FYNNEI. This CDR3 is 14 amino acids long.

The chain couples TRBV5-4 to TRBJ2-5, with D possibly being TRBD2 (6 bases). CDR3 length: 18 residues. Germline V lookup: CDR1 SGHNT, CDR2 YYREEE (reference sequence). V was pared by 1 base and J by 5 bases, with 24 bases between. The CDR3 DNA sequence: TGTGCCAGCAGCTTGTACCGGCCGGCAGGCGGGGATCAGGAGACCCAGTACTTC. Translated: CASSLYRPAGGDQETQYF.

The chain recombines TRBV2 with TRBJ2-1; 8 positions match TRBD2. The CDR3 is made up of 15 amino acids. V shed 2 bases and J 5 bases; nucleotides not matched to a gene: 5. Per the germline V gene, CDR1 is SNHLY and CDR2 is FYNNEI. The CDR3 DNA reads TGTGCCAGCAGTGAAAATAGCGGGGCGAACAATGAGCAGTTCTTC. Protein product: CASSENSGANNEQFF.